A single sample is the source of the 16 T cell receptor beta chains below, sequenced in a study of blood T cell repertoires in COVID-19. The protocol was immunoSEQ multiplex PCR, while the TCRdb copy is restricted to in-frame clones and leaves out a portion. The sample has under 300,000 clones, roughly 80% seen once. The sample comprised peripheral blood. Every receptor here comes from a woman between 18 and 29 years old with acute or convalescent COVID-19.

The chain combines TRBV19 with TRBJ1-1, with 7 bases identical to TRBD1. Germline V gives CDR1 LNHDA, CDR2 SQIVND (reference sequence). V was clipped by 5 bases and J by 13 bases; unmatched bases: 10. CDR3 size: 12 residues. CDR3 sequence: CASSPHRGEGFF. Here the CDR3 DNA reads TGTGCCAGTAGTCCTCACAGGGGAGAGGGTTTCTTT.

The V call is TRBV6-2 or TRBV6-3, the J call TRBJ1-5, with D possibly TRBD1 on 6 matching bases. Germline V gene data show CDR1 as MNHEY and CDR2 as SVGEGT. V was shortened by 2 bases and J by 7 bases, with 15 bases between the two germline ends. The length of the CDR3 is 15 residues. The CDR3 sequence is CASSYIGTIVQPQHF. Written as DNA, the CDR3 is TGTGCCAGCAGTTACATAGGGACAATAGTGCAGCCCCAGCATTTT.

The V and J genes are TRBV6-5 and TRBJ1-3; TRBD1 is a possible D gene (5 bases). The CDR3 consists of 15 residues. Trimming shortened V by 6 bases and J by 4 bases, and 16 bases separated the two germline ends. CDR1 is MNHEY, CDR2 SVGAGI, per germline. CDR3 in DNA: TGTGCCAGCAGCCCCCAGTTAGGACAAGGAAACACCATATATTTT. It encodes CASSPQLGQGNTIYF.

The V and J genes are TRBV5-1 and TRBJ1-2, with TRBD1 identical over 7 bases. This CDR3 is 15 amino acids long. Germline V gene sequence: CDR1 SGHRS, CDR2 YFSETQ. J gave up 2 bases and V 4 bases, and 8 bases lay outside the gene matches. DNA for the CDR3: TGCGCCAGCAGCCCGGGCGACAGGGTCAACTATGGCTACACCTTC. Amino acid sequence: CASSPGDRVNYGYTF.

This clone was detected once. The rearrangement uses TRBV18 and TRBJ1-2; D gene ambiguous. Germline V gene data show CDR1 as KGHSH and CDR2 as LQKENI. CDR3 size: 14 residues. Trimming pared 0 bases from V and 2 bases from J, leaving 7 bases between. The CDR3 DNA follows: TGTGCCAGCTCACCACCGTTCGAGAACTATGGCTACACCTTC. Protein sequence: CASSPPFENYGYTF.

The chain combines TRBV6-5 with TRBJ2-7; tentatively, D is TRBD1 (5 bases). CDR3 length: 14 amino acids. In germline, CDR1 is MNHEY, CDR2 SVGAGI. V was trimmed by 0 bases and J by 2 bases, leaving 8 bases between them. The CDR3, as DNA: TGTGCCAGCAGTTACTCGCTAGGGGCCTACGAGCAGTACTTC. Translating gives CASSYSLGAYEQYF.

The chain recombines TRBV2 with TRBJ2-3, with TRBD2 identical over 8 bases. V trimming: 4 bases; J trimming: 4 bases; junction bases outside the gene matches: 10. The V gene's germline CDR1 is SNHLY and CDR2 FYNNEI. CDR3 size: 16 residues. CDR3 region: CASSGDKSGSSDTQYF. CDR3 DNA sequence: TGTGCCAGCAGTGGGGACAAAAGCGGGAGTTCAGATACGCAGTATTTT.

The chain has TRBV6-5 and TRBJ2-5, with 10 bases lining up with TRBD2. The CDR3 length is 16 residues. V gave up 3 bases and J gave up 5 bases; unmatched junction bases: 9. Per germline, CDR1 MNHEY and CDR2 SVGAGI. CDR3 sequence: CASSYTALAGAETQYF. CDR3 in DNA: TGTGCCAGCAGTTATACCGCCCTAGCGGGAGCGGAGACCCAGTACTTC.

A few counts support this clone. The chain couples TRBV7-9 to TRBJ2-7, with D possibly being TRBD2 (7 bases). Trimming pared 1 base from V and 2 bases from J, leaving 12 bases between. Germline CDR1 and CDR2: SEHNR and FQNEAQ (reference sequence). The CDR3 extends over 15 amino acids. For the CDR3, the DNA is TGTGCCAGCAGCTTAGAGGGCGGGGGCCCCTACGAGCAGTACTTC. It is translated as CASSLEGGGPYEQYF.

This rearrangement joins TRBV9 to TRBJ2-7, with 10 bases aligning to TRBD1. CDR1 is SGDLS, CDR2 YYNGEE, per germline. With 0 bases clipped from V and 5 bases from J, the junction kept 5 bases outside the gene matches. CDR3 length equals 15 residues. CDR3 region: CASSVVGTGVNEQYF. The CDR3 region has the DNA TGTGCCAGCAGCGTAGTGGGGACAGGGGTCAACGAGCAGTACTTC.

The chain has TRBV18 and TRBJ1-2, with 7 bases identical to TRBD1. CDR3 size: 15 residues. Germline lookup yields CDR1 KGHSH and CDR2 LQKENI. With V trimmed by 3 bases and J by 8 bases, 12 bases remained unmatched. The CDR3 loop is CASSPLTGPANGYTF. CDR3 nucleotides: TGTGCCAGCTCACCTTTGACAGGGCCAGCTAACGGCTACACCTTC. The whole variable domain, filled in from reference TRBV18 and TRBJ1-2, reads NAGVMQNPRHLVRRRGQEARLRCSPMKGHSHVYWYRQLPEEGLKFMVYLQKENIIDESGMPKERFSAEFPKEGPSILRIQQVVRGDSAAYFCASSPLTGPANGYTFGSGTRLTVV.

The chain links TRBV4-3 to TRBJ1-1, with no clear D. Trimming removed 1 base at V and 1 base at J, with 4 bases between. CDR3 length: 13 amino acids. Germline values: CDR1 LGHNA, CDR2 YSLEER. CDR3 DNA sequence: TGCGCCAGCAGCCAAGCGTGGAACACTGAAGCTTTCTTT. Translation: CASSQAWNTEAFF.

This chain connects TRBV5-1 to TRBJ2-2; possible D gene TRBD1, 6 bases. The germline V gene encodes CDR1 SGHRS and CDR2 YFSETQ. CDR3 length: 16 amino acids. Between the trimmed V and J ends, which lost 0 bases and 6 bases, there was a span of 15 bases. CDR3 in amino acids: CASSLGWTADPGELFF. For the CDR3, the DNA is TGCGCCAGCAGCTTGGGTTGGACAGCAGACCCCGGGGAGCTGTTTTTT. The whole variable domain, remainder taken from reference TRBV5-1 and TRBJ2-2, is KAGVTQTPRYLIKTRGQQVTLSCSPISGHRSVSWYQQTPGQGLQFLFEYFSETQRNKGNFPGRFSGRQFSNSRSEMNVSTLELGDSALYLCASSLGWTADPGELFFGEGSRLTVL.

This chain uses TRBV2 with TRBJ2-3; 7 nucleotides match TRBD2. Germline V gene data show CDR1 as SNHLY and CDR2 as FYNNEI. Unmatched junction bases numbered 7, after V lost 6 bases and J lost 1 base. The CDR3 runs 15 residues. DNA for the CDR3: TGTGCCAGCAGGGCCCGCCGGGGGGGCACAGATACGCAGTATTTT. Translated: CASRARRGGTDTQYF.

The rearrangement links TRBV5-1 to TRBJ2-5, with a tentative D call TRBD2 (6 bases). CDR1 and CDR2 (germline): SGHRS, YFSETQ. Trimming shortened V by 0 bases and J by 2 bases, and 11 bases separated the two germline ends. The length of the CDR3 is 15 residues. The CDR3 coding sequence is TGCGCCAGCAGCTTGGCAGTCGGGGGACAAGAGACCCAGTACTTC. As protein: CASSLAVGGQETQYF.

CDR3 DNA: TGTGCCAGCAGGGGGACAGGGGGTGGCTACACCTTC. Translated: CASRGTGGGYTF. The chain employs TRBV6-5 and TRBJ1-2; 11 bases are a match to TRBD1. The CDR3 has 12 residues. V dropped 6 bases and J dropped 7; count of bases not matched to a gene: 1. Per the germline V gene, CDR1 is MNHEY and CDR2 is SVGAGI.